The clone carrying this TCR beta chain has at least ten counts. Sequencing used immunoSEQ multiplex PCR; TCRdb keeps in-frame clones, though not all of them. The table lists around 140,000 clones, more than 70% of them singletons. This sample stems from a study of blood T cell repertoires in COVID-19. The germline V gene encodes CDR1 MNHEY and CDR2 SMNVEV (reference sequence). The CDR3 has 15 amino acids. V was clipped by 6 bases and J by 2 bases; unmatched bases: 9. The genes are TRBV27 and TRBJ2-5; 7 positions match TRBD1. This clonotype originated in a man between 60 and 75 years old with acute or convalescent COVID-19. Sequenced sample: peripheral blood. The CDR3: CASSTNRGLQETQYF. In DNA, the CDR3 is TGTGCCAGCAGCACAAACAGGGGATTACAAGAGACCCAGTACTTC.